This TCR beta chain was sequenced in a study of blood T cell repertoires in COVID-19. The CDR3 loop spans 13 amino acids. Losses at the gene ends were 4 bases for V and 5 bases for J; bases not matched to a gene: 3. Clones were sequenced by immunoSEQ multiplex PCR, and TCRdb holds only the in-frame ones, with some missing. The top ten clones hold about 3.5% of a sample with about 230,000 clones, approximately 88% of them seen once. The participants were between about 18 and 90 years old and came from under 25 US areas. Within 2 weeks before study entry, exposed participants met a COVID-19 case. The rearrangement uses TRBV12-3 or TRBV12-4 and TRBJ2-5; 8 bases line up with TRBD1. The sequence came from a woman aged 25 to 39 who had been exposed to COVID-19. Specimen: PBMCs or T cells enriched from blood (not recorded which). CDR3: CASSSRGRETQYF. In DNA form, the CDR3 reads TGTGCCAGCAGTTCCAGGGGGCGTGAGACCCAGTACTTC.